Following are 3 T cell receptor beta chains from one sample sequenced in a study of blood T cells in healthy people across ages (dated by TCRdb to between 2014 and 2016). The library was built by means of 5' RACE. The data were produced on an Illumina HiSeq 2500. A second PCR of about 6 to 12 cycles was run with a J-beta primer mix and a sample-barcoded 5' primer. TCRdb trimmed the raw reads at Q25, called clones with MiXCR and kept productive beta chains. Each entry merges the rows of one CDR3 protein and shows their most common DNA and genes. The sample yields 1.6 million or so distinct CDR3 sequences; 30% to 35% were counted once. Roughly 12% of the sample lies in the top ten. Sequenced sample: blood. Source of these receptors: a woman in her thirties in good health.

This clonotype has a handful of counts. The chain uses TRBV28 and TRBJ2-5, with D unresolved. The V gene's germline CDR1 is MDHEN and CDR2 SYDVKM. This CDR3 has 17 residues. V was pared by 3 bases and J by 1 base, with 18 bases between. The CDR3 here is CASSFRHFLQIQETQYF. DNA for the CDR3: TGTGCCAGCAGTTTCCGCCACTTTCTACAGATCCAAGAGACCCAGTACTTC.

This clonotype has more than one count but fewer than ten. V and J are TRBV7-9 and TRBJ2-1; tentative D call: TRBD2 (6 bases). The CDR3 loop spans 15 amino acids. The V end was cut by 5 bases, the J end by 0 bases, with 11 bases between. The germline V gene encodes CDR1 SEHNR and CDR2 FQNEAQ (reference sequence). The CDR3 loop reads CASSHAGISYNEQFF. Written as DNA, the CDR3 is TGTGCCAGCAGCCACGCGGGGATCTCCTACAATGAGCAGTTCTTC. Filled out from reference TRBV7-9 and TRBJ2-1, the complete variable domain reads DTGVSQNPRHKITKRGQNVTFRCDPISEHNRLYWYRQTLGQGPEFLTYFQNEAQLEKSRLLSDRFSAERPKGSFSTLEIQRTEQGDSAMYLCASSHAGISYNEQFFGPGTRLTVL.

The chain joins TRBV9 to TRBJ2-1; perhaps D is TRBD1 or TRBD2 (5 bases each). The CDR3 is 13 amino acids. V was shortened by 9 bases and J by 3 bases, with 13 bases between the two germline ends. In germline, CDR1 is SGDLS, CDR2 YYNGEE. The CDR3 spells CATKGRNYNEQFF. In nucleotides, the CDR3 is TGTGCCACCAAGGGACGGAACTACAATGAGCAGTTCTTC.